The 20 T cell receptor beta chains presented below share a single source sample, sequenced in a study of somatic mutations in cytotoxic T cells in rheumatoid arthritis. Sequenced by immunoSEQ multiplex PCR; TCRdb stores in-frame clones only, minus some. Of tens of thousands of clones in the sample, more than 65% are singletons; the top ten hold over 9%. What was sequenced was CD8+ T cells sorted from blood. These receptors all come from an adult with rheumatoid arthritis.

V usage is TRBV6-5 and J usage is TRBJ2-7; tentatively, D is TRBD2 (5 bases). Germline V CDR1 and CDR2: MNHEY, SVGAGI. The V gene lost 8 bases and the J gene lost 5 bases, with 22 bases spanning the gap. The CDR3 spans 15 residues. CDR3 bases: TGTGCCAGCGAACCAACACGGGCGGGTGGAAACGAGCAGTACTTC. Protein product: CASEPTRAGGNEQYF.

The chain employs TRBV6-1 and TRBJ2-1; the match to TRBD2 covers 10 bases. The CDR3 runs 17 residues. V lost 3 bases to trimming and J lost 2 bases; unmatched junction nucleotides: 7. In germline, CDR1 is MNHNS, CDR2 SASEGT. The CDR3 bases are TGTGCCAGCAGTGACAAGCGGGGGGGCGAGACCTACAATGAGCAGTTCTTC. Translation: CASSDKRGGETYNEQFF.

The chain carries TRBV5-8 and TRBJ2-7, with 9 bases matching TRBD1. V lost 4 bases and J lost 5; bases outside the gene matches: 10. This CDR3 region has 15 residues. In germline, CDR1 is SGHTS, CDR2 YDEGEE. CDR3 loop: CASSLIQGAIDEQYF. The CDR3 DNA sequence: TGTGCCAGCAGCCTGATACAGGGGGCTATCGACGAGCAGTACTTC.

The chain links TRBV7-9 to TRBJ2-7; D is tentatively TRBD1 or TRBD2 (5 bases each). V shed 2 bases and J shed 3 bases, with 14 bases lying between them. Germline-derived CDR1 and CDR2 are SEHNR and FQNEAQ (reference sequence). CDR3 length: 15 residues. The CDR3 nucleotides are TGTGCCAGCAGCTTATTTGTGGGACCGGGCTACGAGCAGTACTTC. Translating it yields CASSLFVGPGYEQYF.

The count of this clone is one. The CDR3 DNA is TGTGCCAGCAGCCCCCCAGGCCAGGGCCAAGAGACCCAGTACTTC. Translating it yields CASSPPGQGQETQYF. The rearrangement joins TRBV4-2 to TRBJ2-5; a possible D gene is TRBD1 (5 bases). V lost 4 bases to trimming and J lost 1 base, with 13 bases between them. Germline loops: CDR1 LGHNA, CDR2 YNFKEQ. This CDR3 spans 15 amino acids.

The genes are TRBV4-1 and TRBJ2-1; 9 bases fit TRBD1. The CDR3 is 14 residues long. The germline V gene encodes CDR1 MGHRA and CDR2 YSYEKL. The V gene end was trimmed by 3 bases and the J gene end by 15 bases; junction bases not matched to a gene: 12. The CDR3 DNA sequence: TGCGCCAGCAGCCATGGGACAGGGATCGGAGTGGGGTTCTTC. This translates into CASSHGTGIGVGFF.

The V call is TRBV21-1, the J call TRBJ2-7; the table's D call TRBD2 went unverified against the DNA. TRBV21-1 is given as a pseudogene. This CDR3 contains 13 residues. DNA of the CDR3: TGTGCCAGCAGCATTCCCCCCTGCTACGAGCAGTACTTC. As protein: CASSIPPCYEQYF.

This sequence joins TRBV9 and TRBJ2-7, with a possible D match to TRBD2 (6 bases). The CDR3 sequence is 15 residues long. Trimming shortened V by 0 bases and J by 2 bases, and 12 bases separated the two germline ends. Germline assignment: CDR1 SGDLS and CDR2 YYNGEE. CDR3 residues: CASSVGSGRPYEQYF. CDR3 coding DNA: TGTGCCAGCAGCGTAGGGTCAGGGAGGCCCTACGAGCAGTACTTC.

V and J are TRBV5-4 and TRBJ1-2; 8 nucleotides line up with TRBD1. V dropped 1 base and J dropped 4; count of bases not matched to a gene: 6. Germline V gene sequence: CDR1 SGHNT, CDR2 YYREEE (reference sequence). The CDR3 runs 15 residues. CDR3 protein: CASSLQGARVYGYTF. The CDR3 region has the DNA TGTGCCAGCAGCTTGCAGGGGGCGCGAGTCTATGGCTACACCTTC.

The CDR3 spells CAAQGGAEAFF. DNA of the CDR3: TGTGCCGCCCAGGGAGGGGCTGAAGCTTTCTTT. The chain couples TRBV25-1 to TRBJ1-1, with D possibly matching TRBD1 (5 bases). Trimming cost V 11 bases and J 6 bases, with 13 bases left between them. Germline V gene data show CDR1 as MGHDK and CDR2 as SYGVNS. This CDR3 has 11 amino acids.

The J gene is TRBJ1-3, the V gene TRBV13; possibly TRBD1 for D (5 bases). The CDR3 runs 14 residues. Trimming stripped 5 bases from V and 3 bases from J, with 11 bases between. Germline V gene sequence: CDR1 PRHDT, CDR2 FYEKMQ (reference sequence). The CDR3 protein is CASSPGGNGNTIYF. The CDR3 DNA sequence: TGTGCCAGCAGCCCTGGGGGGAATGGAAACACCATATATTTT.

This sequence joins TRBV2 and TRBJ2-7, with D possibly TRBD1 on 5 matching bases. The CDR3 length is 12 residues. Germline CDR1 and CDR2: SNHLY and FYNNEI. V lost 8 bases and J lost 5, with 13 bases in between. This chain's CDR3 is CASARDIDEQYF. The DNA for the CDR3 is TGTGCCAGCGCCAGGGATATCGACGAGCAGTACTTC. The variable domain in full, with the rest retrieved from reference TRBV2 and TRBJ2-7, is EPEVTQTPSHQVTQMGQEVILRCVPISNHLYFYWYRQILGQKVEFLVSFYNNEISEKSEIFDDQFSVERPDGSNFTLKIRSTKLEDSAMYFCASARDIDEQYFGPGTRLTVT.

The J gene is TRBJ1-2, the V gene TRBV9, with 12 bases that match TRBD1. V dropped 3 bases and J dropped 7; count of bases not matched to a gene: 4. Germline assignment: CDR1 SGDLS and CDR2 YYNGEE. This CDR3 is built from 14 residues. The CDR3 spells CASSGGQGAVGYTF. Here the CDR3 DNA reads TGTGCCAGCAGCGGGGGACAGGGGGCCGTTGGCTACACCTTC.

V gene TRBV6-1 combines with J gene TRBJ1-5; TRBD1 matches at 8 bases. This CDR3 region has 15 residues. V gave up 9 bases and J gave up 7 bases; unmatched junction bases: 14. Germline CDR1 reads MNHNS; CDR2 reads SASEGT. CDR3 region: CASTLDRGSGQPQHF. In DNA, the CDR3 is TGTGCCAGTACCCTCGACAGGGGAAGCGGCCAGCCCCAGCATTTT.

The rearrangement joins TRBV14 to TRBJ2-7; D might be TRBD1 or TRBD2, each matching 5 bases. Deletions cut 6 bases from V and 3 bases from J, with 12 bases between. CDR1 and CDR2 (germline): SGHDN, FVKESK. The CDR3 spans 13 residues. CDR3 nucleotides: TGTGCCAGCAGGGGCGATGGGGGCTACGAGCAGTACTTC. It encodes CASRGDGGYEQYF.

The chain joins TRBV27 to TRBJ2-5; no firm D call. Per the germline V gene, CDR1 is MNHEY and CDR2 is SMNVEV (reference sequence). The CDR3 is 15 amino acids. Trimming stripped 6 bases from V and 0 bases from J, with 14 bases between. The CDR3 protein is CASSPTVGYQETQYF. CDR3 sequence (DNA): TGTGCCAGCAGCCCCACTGTAGGGTACCAAGAGACCCAGTACTTC.

The CDR3 sequence: CAWSEGGAGNEKLFF. The CDR3 DNA follows: TGTGCCTGGAGCGAAGGGGGCGCGGGTAATGAAAAACTGTTTTTT. The chain links TRBV30 to TRBJ1-4, with 7 bases matching TRBD1. The CDR3 spans 15 residues. Germline V gene sequence: CDR1 GTSNPN, CDR2 SVGIG (reference sequence). J gave up 4 bases and V 3 bases, and 8 bases lay outside the gene matches.

The V call is TRBV11-2, the J call TRBJ2-7, with D tentatively TRBD1 (5 bases). Trimming removed 1 base at V and 1 base at J, with 8 bases between. The germline gives CDR1 SGHAT, CDR2 FQNNGV. The CDR3 sequence is 14 residues long. The CDR3 region is CASSLGSGSYEQYF. As DNA, the CDR3 is TGTGCCAGCAGCTTAGGTTCAGGGTCCTACGAGCAGTACTTC.

This clone turned up a few times. The genes are TRBV6-1 and TRBJ1-1; no definite D call. From germline, CDR1 is MNHNS and CDR2 SASEGT. This CDR3 has 13 amino acids. V was shortened by 10 bases and J by 0 bases, with 12 bases between the two germline ends. The CDR3 DNA is TGTGCCATTCTACCGACGGTGAACACTGAAGCTTTCTTT. As protein: CAILPTVNTEAFF.

V and J are TRBV27 and TRBJ2-3; no clear D. CDR3 size: 12 residues. The V gene lost 5 bases and the J gene lost 5 bases, with 8 bases spanning the gap. CDR1 is MNHEY and CDR2 is SMNVEV in the germline V gene (reference sequence). The chain's CDR3 is CASSPPGDTQYF. In DNA form, the CDR3 reads TGTGCCAGCAGTCCCCCCGGAGATACGCAGTATTTT.